These 31 T cell receptor beta chains were sequenced from one sample in a study of tumor-infiltrating lymphocytes in primary liver carcinoma. Unsorted bulk tissue (roughly 19-31 mg) underwent RNA and DNA co-extraction. TCR beta cDNA was reverse-transcribed from around 0.55 ug of total RNA. The reaction used a constant-region primer and ProtoScript II reverse transcriptase. Generation of the TCR beta libraries relied on three nested multiplex PCR rounds using slightly modified ARM-PCR. TRBV1-TRBV30 forward primers and a C-beta reverse primer were used in the first two PCR rounds, which each ran for 9 to 10 cycles. TCRdb fed the multiplex PCR reads into MiXCR, producing one record per CDR3 protein. Among about 99,000 distinct CDR3 sequences listed, about 70% were seen once. Sequencing used liver tumor tissue from sampling region 5. Subset in this sample: tumor region T5, tumor centre. Receptor source: a woman aged 60-75 years with primary liver carcinoma and hepatitis B virus infection.

The rearrangement joins TRBV19 to TRBJ1-5, with 10 bases identical to TRBD1. CDR3 size: 15 residues. V shed 4 bases and J 1 base; nucleotides not matched to a gene: 1. Germline V lookup: CDR1 LNHDA, CDR2 SQIVND (reference sequence). The CDR3 loop reads CASSKDRGSNQPQHF. The CDR3 DNA is TGTGCCAGTAGTAAGGACAGGGGGAGCAATCAGCCCCAGCATTTT.

The chain recombines TRBV11-2 with TRBJ1-2; no firm D call. There are 15 residues in the CDR3. Trimming removed 0 bases from V and 3 bases from J, with 11 bases in between. Looked up from germline, CDR1 is SGHAT and CDR2 is FQNNGV. Here the CDR3 reads CASSLEGAGYYGYTF. The CDR3 DNA is TGTGCCAGCAGCTTAGAGGGTGCGGGCTACTATGGCTACACCTTC.

This clonotype came up many times. The chain is built from TRBV5-4 and TRBJ2-1; 8 nucleotides line up with TRBD1. Germline CDR1 is SGHNT and CDR2 is YYREEE (reference sequence). V lost 4 bases to trimming and J lost 6 bases; unmatched junction nucleotides: 12. The CDR3 loop spans 16 amino acids. The CDR3 DNA follows: TGTGCCAGCAGCAGCCCCGGGACAGGAGTTTCCAATGAGCAGTTCTTC. It yields the protein CASSSPGTGVSNEQFF.

With respect to this clonotype: Since the CDR3 does not end with the conserved phenylalanine or tryptophan, this likely comes from a read error. The J gene is TRBJ1-1, the V gene TRBV12-3 or TRBV12-4, with a weak D call TRBD1 (5 bases). This CDR3 has 11 residues. CDR3 DNA: TGTGCCAGTAGTTTTCGGGGGAATGCTTTCCTT. It specifies CASSFRGNAFL.

In regard to this clonotype: One end of the junction does not line up with germline, which may come from a read error. CDR3 sequence (DNA): TGTGCCAGCAGCCCAGGGCCTGGCGGTATAGACAATGAGCAGTTTTTC. This codes for CASSPGPGGIDNEQFF. The genes are TRBV7-9 and TRBJ2-1; weak D call: TRBD1 (5 bases). Germline assignment: CDR1 SEHNR and CDR2 FQNEAQ (reference sequence). This CDR3 spans 16 amino acids.

This clonotype has ten or more counts. V gene TRBV6-2 or TRBV6-3 combines with J gene TRBJ2-7; 12 positions match TRBD2. Germline values: CDR1 MNHEY, CDR2 SVGEGT. V lost 6 bases to trimming and J lost 3 bases; unmatched junction nucleotides: 6. This CDR3 spans 15 amino acids. CDR3 residues: CASSDGTSGFYEQYF. CDR3 nucleotide sequence: TGTGCCAGCAGCGACGGGACTAGCGGGTTCTACGAGCAGTACTTC.

This clonotype was picked up many times. This chain joins TRBV6-6 and TRBJ1-1; 7 nucleotides match TRBD1. Unmatched junction bases numbered 9, after V lost 7 bases and J lost 4 bases. Germline V gives CDR1 MNHNY, CDR2 SVGAGI (reference sequence). This CDR3 is 14 amino acids long. CDR3 loop: CASNRDSWSTEAFF. The DNA for the CDR3 is TGTGCCAGCAACCGGGACAGCTGGAGCACTGAAGCTTTCTTT.

The chain combines TRBV2 with TRBJ2-3; D is ambiguous. The CDR3 sequence is 13 residues long. The germline V and J ends were trimmed by 6 bases and 1 base, with 8 bases remaining between them. Germline V lookup: CDR1 SNHLY, CDR2 FYNNEI. The CDR3 DNA sequence: TGTGCCAGCAGAAATACCCGCACAGATACGCAGTATTTT. It is translated as CASRNTRTDTQYF.

Remarks on this clonotype: Because it lacks the conserved phenylalanine or tryptophan at the end, this CDR3 is likely a read error. J is TRBJ2-3 and V is TRBV11-3, with TRBD2 identical over 8 bases. The CDR3 sequence is 14 residues long. CDR1 is SGHNT and CDR2 is YENEEA in the germline V gene. V lost 7 bases and J lost 4; bases outside the gene matches: 7. Here the CDR3 DNA reads TGTGCCAGCAACTTTCGGACTAGCTCAGATACGCAGTATATT. Its protein product is CASNFRTSSDTQYI.

This clonotype appeared a few times. The chain recombines TRBV30 with TRBJ2-5, with D possibly being TRBD1 or TRBD2 (5 bases each). V was trimmed by 4 bases and J by 5 bases, leaving 17 bases between them. CDR3 size: 14 residues. The germline V gene has CDR1 GTSNPN and CDR2 SVGIG (reference sequence). This chain's CDR3 is CAWNVGFGTETQYF. CDR3 nucleotides: TGTGCCTGGAATGTCGGGTTCGGGACGGAGACCCAGTACTTC.

This clonotype has at least ten counts. The V gene is TRBV13, the J gene TRBJ2-7, with 14 bases aligning to TRBD2. Per the germline V gene, CDR1 is PRHDT and CDR2 is FYEKMQ (reference sequence). J was trimmed by 6 bases and V by 4 bases; bases with no gene match: 8. CDR3 length equals 16 residues. As DNA, the CDR3 is TGTGCCAGCAGCTCAGACGGGACTAGCGGGAGTCCCGAGCAGTACTTC. Amino acids: CASSSDGTSGSPEQYF.

As to this clonotype: A much larger clone lies a single base off, so this may be a read error. The chain combines TRBV4-2 with TRBJ1-3; a weak D match, TRBD1 (5 bases). This CDR3 is 17 amino acids long. V was shortened by 4 bases and J by 4 bases, with 20 bases between the two germline ends. Looked up from germline, CDR1 is LGHNA and CDR2 is YNFKEQ. The CDR3 DNA reads TGTGCCAGCAGCCCCAAGGGACGGACTGGGGACGGAAACACCATATATTTT. Encoded protein: CASSPKGRTGDGNTIYF.

Note on this clonotype: At one end, the junction sequence differs from germline, possibly due to a read error. V gene TRBV28 combines with J gene TRBJ1-1, with a tentative D call TRBD1 (5 bases). Germline assignment: CDR1 MDHEN and CDR2 SYDVKM. The CDR3 runs 14 residues. In DNA, the CDR3 is TGTGTCAGCAGTTCAAGCCGACAGTTGCGGCAAGCTTTCTTT. Its translation: CVSSSSRQLRQAFF.

A note on this clonotype: As the CDR3 is not closed by the conserved phenylalanine or tryptophan, this likely results from a read error. The chain recombines TRBV12-3 or TRBV12-4 with TRBJ2-2, with D unclear. Trimming pared 6 bases from V and 4 bases from J, leaving 12 bases between. The CDR3 runs to 14 residues. The CDR3 nucleotides read TGTGCCAGCAGAAAGGCTACCGGCACCGGGGAGCTGTTTTAT. Residues: CASRKATGTGELFY.

This clonotype was seen repeatedly, ten times or more. The chain has TRBV30 and TRBJ2-3; 12 nucleotides agree with TRBD2. V shed 3 bases, J shed 2 bases, and the junction held 6 bases outside the gene matches. This CDR3 has 16 amino acids. The germline CDR1 and CDR2 sequences are GTSNPN and SVGIG (reference sequence). The CDR3 loop is CAWRDLAGGNTDTQYF. The CDR3 DNA is TGTGCCTGGAGAGATCTAGCGGGAGGGAACACAGATACGCAGTATTTT.

In regard to this clonotype: It is likely a read error, because the conserved phenylalanine at the end of the CDR3 is missing. The chain joins TRBV5-1 to TRBJ1-2, with a weak D call TRBD1 (6 bases). The CDR3 loop spans 15 amino acids. The V gene's germline CDR1 is SGHRS and CDR2 YFSETQ. With 1 base removed from V and 10 bases from J, the gap between germline ends came to 20 bases. Here the CDR3 reads CASSLSGTWGDDYTS. The DNA for the CDR3 is TGCGCCAGCAGCTTGTCCGGGACATGGGGAGATGACTACACCTCC.

Concerning this clonotype: This may be a read error: a much more frequent sequence differs by one nucleotide. The rearrangement joins TRBV7-9 to TRBJ2-3; D gene ambiguous. Germline V gives CDR1 SEHNR, CDR2 FQNEAQ (reference sequence). CDR3 size: 15 residues. Trimming removed 1 base from V and 7 bases from J, with 15 bases in between. The CDR3 DNA follows: TGTGCCAGCAGCTTAGTACTGGGCAGCAGGAATACGCAGTATTTT. Its protein is CASSLVLGSRNTQYF.

The rearrangement uses TRBV5-4 and TRBJ2-3, with 7 bases identical to TRBD1. The germline gives CDR1 SGHNT, CDR2 YYREEE (reference sequence). V was pared by 8 bases and J by 5 bases, with 20 bases of the junction left unmatched. The CDR3 consists of 17 residues. The CDR3 coding sequence is TGTGCCAGTAGCCCACGACAGGGTACGATAGTTGGAGATACGCAGTATTTT. Translated, it gives CASSPRQGTIVGDTQYF.

Turning to this clonotype: Being one base from a much bigger clone, this may be a read error. This chain links TRBV12-5 with TRBJ2-6, with TRBD2 matching over 7 bases. The CDR3 has 15 amino acids. Germline V gives CDR1 LGHNT, CDR2 FRNRAP. CDR3 DNA: TGTGTTAGTGCCTTGGGGGGGGCTGGGGCCAACGTCCTGACTTTC. It specifies CVSALGGAGANVLTF.

As for this clonotype: One end of the junction fails to match germline, which may point to a read error. The chain uses TRBV11-3 and TRBJ2-1, with D perhaps matching TRBD1 or TRBD2 (6 bases each). This CDR3 is 13 amino acids long. The germline gives CDR1 SGHNT, CDR2 YENEEA. CDR3: CASSAGGCNEQLF. CDR3 DNA sequence: TGTGCTAGCAGTGCCGGGGGCTGCAATGAGCAGCTCTTC.

Comment on this clonotype: The CDR3 ends on some other residue instead of the conserved phenylalanine or tryptophan, so this is likely a read error. The chain recombines TRBV12-3 or TRBV12-4 with TRBJ2-5; weak D call: TRBD2 (6 bases). This CDR3 has 16 amino acids. V was shortened by 5 bases and J by 5 bases, with 21 bases between the two germline ends. CDR3: CASSPMAGGPRETQYL. Written as DNA, the CDR3 is TGTGCCAGCAGTCCAATGGCAGGAGGGCCGAGGGAGACCCAGTACTTA.

This clonotype was observed at least ten times. The chain links TRBV14 to TRBJ2-7; 9 bases fit TRBD2. The CDR3 has 16 amino acids. Per the germline V gene, CDR1 is SGHDN and CDR2 is FVKESK. After removal of 2 bases from V and 5 bases from J, the junction contained 10 bases not matched to a gene. CDR3 DNA sequence: TGTGCCAGCAGCCAAAAGTCCCGCCTAGCGGGAAACGAGCAGTACTTC. It yields the protein CASSQKSRLAGNEQYF.

With regard to this clonotype: A much larger clone sits a single nucleotide away, making a read error possible. CDR3: CASSPKTGLTFF. In nucleotides, the CDR3 is TGTGCCAGCAGTCCAAAGACAGGTTTGACTTTCTTT. The rearrangement joins TRBV28 to TRBJ1-1, with D perhaps TRBD1 (6 bases). V was cut by 5 bases and J by 12 bases, with 16 bases left in between. The CDR3 runs 12 residues. Germline lookup yields CDR1 MDHEN and CDR2 SYDVKM.

On this clonotype: This CDR3 is missing its conserved last phenylalanine or tryptophan, likely due to a read error. The CDR3 region has the DNA TGCAGCGTCGAACAGGAGTACGTGGGTGAGCAGTTCCTC. This gives the protein CSVEQEYVGEQFL. This chain connects TRBV29-1 to TRBJ2-1; D might be TRBD1 (5 bases). Looked up from germline, CDR1 is SQVTM and CDR2 is ANQGSEA. The CDR3 is 13 residues long. Trimming stripped 6 bases from V and 9 bases from J, with 18 bases between.

A note on this clonotype: Possible read error: a much larger clone is one base away. Because the CDR3 is missing its conserved closing phenylalanine or tryptophan, this is likely a read error. The chain uses TRBV10-3 and TRBJ2-5; 8 nucleotides agree with TRBD1. Germline V gene lookup returns CDR1 ENHRY and CDR2 SYGVKD. The CDR3 has 13 residues. The trim removed 10 bases at V and 4 bases at J, leaving 8 bases unmatched. The CDR3 nucleotides read TGTGCCACGCGCGCCGGGACAGGAGAGACCCAGTACCTC. It yields the protein CATRAGTGETQYL.

The chain combines TRBV10-2 with TRBJ2-7, with a possible D match to TRBD2 (5 bases). The V end lost 6 bases, the J end lost 7 bases, and 16 bases lay between the germline ends. This CDR3 contains 13 residues. Germline V CDR1 and CDR2: WSHSY, SAAADI. This CDR3 is CASRDVGAPEQYF. The CDR3 bases are TGCGCCAGCAGGGACGTGGGAGCGCCTGAGCAGTACTTC.

With regard to this clonotype: A much more abundant neighbour one base away suggests this may be a read error. The final CDR3 position lacks the conserved phenylalanine or tryptophan, pointing to a likely read error. The V and J genes are TRBV10-3 and TRBJ2-3; D may match TRBD1 or TRBD2 (5 bases each). Germline CDR1 is ENHRY and CDR2 is SYGVKD. Trimming took 11 bases from V and 4 from J, leaving 16 bases between them. The CDR3 sequence is 13 residues long. CDR3 amino acids: CASNSGTSDTQYL. Here the CDR3 DNA reads TGTGCCTCCAACTCCGGGACCTCAGATACGCAGTATCTT.

On this clonotype itself: One end of the junction fails to match germline, which may point to a read error. The J gene is TRBJ2-1, the V gene TRBV11-3, with D perhaps TRBD2 (6 bases). The CDR3 covers 14 residues. Looked up from germline, CDR1 is SGHNT and CDR2 is YENEEA. CDR3 protein: CASSPRLAGNDQFF. The CDR3, as DNA: TGTGCCAGCAGCCCTCGACTTGCGGGAAATGACCAGTTCTTC.

Of note for this clonotype: This CDR3 fails to terminate in the conserved phenylalanine or tryptophan, so it likely reflects a read error. This chain links TRBV11-1 with TRBJ2-4; perhaps TRBD2 as D (5 bases). The germline V gene encodes CDR1 SGHAT and CDR2 FQDESV (reference sequence). The CDR3 consists of 13 residues. The CDR3 region is CACSLAWGDIQYI. The CDR3 bases are TGTGCCTGCAGCTTAGCCTGGGGAGACATTCAGTACATC.

Worth noting for this clonotype: The CDR3 carries no conserved terminal phenylalanine or tryptophan, so it likely arises from a read error. The V call is TRBV12-3 or TRBV12-4, the J call TRBJ1-2, with 7 bases lining up with TRBD1. This CDR3 contains 14 residues. CDR3 bases: TGTGCCGGCAGCCGGGACAGCGCTAACTATGGCTACACCATC. It yields the protein CAGSRDSANYGYTI.

This clonotype came up many times. The chain couples TRBV13 to TRBJ1-2; perhaps TRBD1 as D (6 bases). Trimming left V 3 bases short and J 6 bases short, with 20 bases between. This CDR3 spans 16 amino acids. Germline CDR1 reads PRHDT; CDR2 reads FYEKMQ (reference sequence). CDR3 in DNA: TGTGCCAGCAGCTTTTCCGCCCGGGGGGGGGCTGATGGCTACACCTTC. It is translated as CASSFSARGGADGYTF.